A single sample is the source of the 29 T cell receptor beta chains below, sequenced in a study of beta chain features in type 1 diabetes. Whole-study results and caveats: In all four CD4+ subsets, TCRB CDR3 length was significantly, moderately reduced in type 1 diabetes.

These receptors are not linked to any known antigen. TCRB transcripts that were expressed got sequenced, as all of the isolated RNA had been reverse transcribed. Measured with immunoSEQ multiplex PCR; TCRdb has only the in-frame clones, and not every one. The sample has more than 300,000 clones, 8.5% to 10% seen once. Sequenced input: central memory CD4+ T cells from blood. The receptors were gathered from a young man with type 1 diabetes.

The chain uses TRBV10-3 and TRBJ2-2; a weak D match, TRBD2 (6 bases). The germline V gene has CDR1 ENHRY and CDR2 SYGVKD. The CDR3 covers 13 residues. The V and J ends lost 6 bases and 4 bases respectively, with 9 bases between them. This CDR3 is CAIRGTGTGELFF. The CDR3, as DNA: TGTGCCATCAGGGGGACTGGCACCGGGGAGCTGTTTTTT.

The gene calls are TRBV19 and TRBJ1-2, with 9 bases aligning to TRBD1. This CDR3 spans 14 amino acids. V was clipped by 9 bases and J by 2 bases; unmatched bases: 7. CDR1 is LNHDA, CDR2 SQIVND, per germline (reference sequence). The CDR3 coding sequence is TGTGCCAGCAGAACCGACAGGGGGAACTATGGCTACACCTTC. Encoded protein: CASRTDRGNYGYTF.

This clone occurred a few times. V is TRBV9 and J is TRBJ2-6; no clear D. Per germline, CDR1 SGDLS and CDR2 YYNGEE. CDR3 length equals 17 residues. The V gene lost 0 bases and the J gene lost 5 bases, with 15 bases spanning the gap. In DNA, the CDR3 is TGTGCCAGCAGCGTAGCGTGGGGATCCCCCCGGGCCAACGTCCTGACTTTC. It is translated as CASSVAWGSPRANVLTF.

The rearrangement links TRBV6-5 to TRBJ2-1, with 9 positions matching TRBD2. J gave up 4 bases and V 7 bases, and 8 bases lay outside the gene matches. CDR3 length: 15 amino acids. CDR1 is MNHEY, CDR2 SVGAGI, per germline. Written as DNA, the CDR3 is TGTGCCAGCAAGACTAGCGGAAGAGGATACAATGAGCAGTTCTTC. Encoded protein: CASKTSGRGYNEQFF.

Written as DNA, the CDR3 is TGTGCCAGCAGCTTAGGTCGGGGTCGGGAAGCTTTCTTT. Protein product: CASSLGRGREAFF. The rearrangement links TRBV11-3 to TRBJ1-1; no clear D gene. Germline assignment: CDR1 SGHNT and CDR2 YENEEA. This CDR3 region has 13 residues. V shed 1 base and J shed 8 bases, with 11 bases lying between them. Full variable domain (missing parts from reference TRBV11-3 and TRBJ1-1): EAGVVQSPRYKIIEKKQPVAFWCNPISGHNTLYWYLQNLGQGPELLIRYENEEAVDDSQLPKDRFSAERLKGVDSTLKIQPAELGDSAVYLCASSLGRGREAFFGQGTRLTVV.

V gene TRBV11-1 combines with J gene TRBJ1-4; possibly TRBD1 for D (6 bases). This CDR3 contains 13 residues. The V gene's germline CDR1 is SGHAT and CDR2 FQDESV (reference sequence). V lost 9 bases to trimming and J lost 5 bases, with 13 bases between them. CDR3 sequence reads: CASSRGTNEKLFF. CDR3 coding DNA: TGTGCCAGTTCGCGGGGGACAAATGAAAAACTGTTTTTT.

This chain links TRBV28 with TRBJ1-5, with D possibly being TRBD1 (6 bases). This CDR3 comprises 16 residues. V was pared by 4 bases and J by 0 bases, with 13 bases between. CDR1 is MDHEN, CDR2 SYDVKM, per germline. CDR3 loop: CASSWKTGYSNQPQHF. The CDR3 DNA reads as TGTGCCAGCAGTTGGAAGACAGGCTATAGCAATCAGCCCCAGCATTTT.

The chain's CDR3 is CASSQKGLRYGYTF. The CDR3 DNA is TGTGCCAGCAGCCAAAAAGGGTTGCGGTATGGCTACACCTTC. The chain is built from TRBV5-4 and TRBJ1-2; D is undetermined. V dropped 4 bases and J dropped 5 bases, with 15 bases sitting between them. Germline-derived CDR1 and CDR2 are SGHNT and YYREEE (reference sequence). The CDR3 is 14 residues long.

Only a few counts were recorded for this clone. The chain has TRBV6-1 and TRBJ2-3, with D perhaps matching TRBD2 (6 bases). Germline CDR1 is MNHNS and CDR2 is SASEGT. The length of the CDR3 is 13 residues. The V and J ends lost 6 bases and 10 bases respectively, with 17 bases between them. The chain's CDR3 is CASSLGTFWAQYF. As DNA, the CDR3 is TGTGCCAGCAGCCTAGGGACTTTCTGGGCGCAGTATTTT.

Many counts were recorded for this clone. This sequence joins TRBV18 and TRBJ2-4, with D perhaps matching TRBD1 or TRBD2 (5 bases each). V gave up 3 bases and J gave up 6 bases, with 12 bases separating them. The germline gives CDR1 KGHSH, CDR2 LQKENI. The CDR3 loop spans 14 amino acids. The DNA of the CDR3 is TGTGCCAGCTCACCCCGGGACGGTTCAAACATTCAGTACTTC. Its protein product is CASSPRDGSNIQYF.

This clone was found a few times. The J gene is TRBJ2-7, the V gene TRBV18, with 10 bases lining up with TRBD2. V lost 3 bases, J lost 7 bases, and 6 bases stayed unmatched. From germline, CDR1 is KGHSH and CDR2 LQKENI. CDR3 size: 14 residues. The CDR3 is CASSPGLARGEQYF. The CDR3 nucleotides read TGTGCCAGCTCACCGGGACTAGCGCGCGGTGAGCAGTACTTC.

The chain uses TRBV10-3 and TRBJ2-1; D perhaps matches TRBD2 (5 bases). Looked up from germline, CDR1 is ENHRY and CDR2 is SYGVKD. Trimming stripped 10 bases from V and 1 base from J, with 14 bases between. CDR3 length: 14 amino acids. The CDR3 region has the DNA TGTGCCACCCAGGCGGACTTTTCCTACAATGAGCAGTTCTTC. Protein sequence: CATQADFSYNEQFF.

The sample holds a few counts of this clone. The J gene is TRBJ2-7, the V gene TRBV6-6, with 7 positions matching TRBD2. CDR1 MNHNY and CDR2 SVGAGI come from the germline V gene (reference sequence). The CDR3 contains 13 residues. The ends lost 11 bases at V and 2 bases at J; junction bases unmatched: 9. DNA for the CDR3: TGTGCCTCGGGGAGGGACCAGGCCTACGAGCAGTACTTC. It is translated as CASGRDQAYEQYF.

A word on this clone: This may come from a read error, since a much larger clone is one base off. Distinct nucleotide sequences in the sample also encode this CDR3. The V gene is TRBV5-6, the J gene TRBJ2-1; no reliable D call. The CDR3 extends over 11 amino acids. Germline values: CDR1 SGHDT, CDR2 YYEEEE. V lost 1 base and J 6 bases, leaving 2 bases between the germline ends. The CDR3 loop is CASSLFNEQFF. As DNA, the CDR3 is TGTGCCAGCAGCTTGTTCAATGAGCAGTTCTTC.

There are many counts of this clone. The rearrangement links TRBV6-1 to TRBJ1-2; D not resolved. The CDR3 has 15 residues. Germline V gene lookup returns CDR1 MNHNS and CDR2 SASEGT. Trimming removed 5 bases from V and 3 bases from J, with 16 bases in between. This chain's CDR3 is CASSRRNQADYGYTF. Here the CDR3 DNA reads TGTGCCAGCAGTCGAAGAAACCAGGCCGACTATGGCTACACCTTC.

Only a few counts were recorded for this clone. A far more abundant clone sits one base away, making this likely a read error. The J gene is TRBJ2-1, the V gene TRBV7-6; D unclear. Looked up from germline, CDR1 is SGHVS and CDR2 is FNYEAQ. This CDR3 spans 11 amino acids. The V end was cut by 2 bases, the J end by 6 bases, with 2 bases between. The chain's CDR3 is CASSLINEQFF. For the CDR3, the DNA is TGTGCCAGCAGCTTAATCAATGAGCAGTTCTTC.

This clone showed up just a few times. The rearrangement joins TRBV29-1 to TRBJ1-5; a weak D match, TRBD1 (5 bases). The germline V and J ends were trimmed by 4 bases and 2 bases, with 9 bases remaining between them. The CDR3 runs 13 residues. Germline loops: CDR1 SQVTM, CDR2 ANQGSEA. In nucleotides, the CDR3 is TGCAGCGTTGGCCAGGGTGGCAATCAGCCCCAGCATTTT. Encoded protein: CSVGQGGNQPQHF.

The chain uses TRBV27 and TRBJ2-3, with a possible D match to TRBD1 (6 bases). The V gene lost 3 bases and the J gene lost 1 base, with 17 bases spanning the gap. The CDR3 sequence is 17 residues long. The germline V gene has CDR1 MNHEY and CDR2 SMNVEV (reference sequence). This chain's CDR3 is CASSLRLQGSRTDTQYF. The CDR3 coding sequence is TGTGCCAGCAGTTTGAGGCTCCAGGGGAGTCGCACAGATACGCAGTATTTT.

The genes are TRBV7-2 and TRBJ2-7; D is unclear. CDR3 size: 13 residues. Per the germline V gene, CDR1 is SGHTA and CDR2 is FQGNSA. Trimming removed 5 bases at V and 1 base at J, with 9 bases between. The CDR3 bases are TGTGCCAGCAGCCCCTCCCGTTCCTACGAGCAGTACTTC. Amino acids: CASSPSRSYEQYF. The complete variable domain, with remaining parts taken from reference TRBV7-2 and TRBJ2-7, reads GAGVSQSPSNKVTEKGKDVELRCDPISGHTALYWYRQSLGQGLEFLIYFQGNSAPDKSGLPSDRFSAERTGGSVSTLTIQRTQQEDSAVYLCASSPSRSYEQYFGPGTRLTVT.

The gene calls are TRBV19 and TRBJ1-2, with TRBD1 identical over 9 bases. Germline CDR1 reads LNHDA; CDR2 reads SQIVND (reference sequence). CDR3 length: 14 residues. The J segment lost 8 bases and the V segment lost 7 bases, leaving 11 bases of the junction unmatched. CDR3 coding DNA: TGTGCCAGTACCCCGGGACAGGGAAGGGGAGGCTACACCTTC. Translated, it gives CASTPGQGRGGYTF. Full variable domain (rest looked up from reference TRBV19 and TRBJ1-2): DGGITQSPKYLFRKEGQNVTLSCEQNLNHDAMYWYRQDPGQGLRLIYYSQIVNDFQKGDIAEGYSVSREKKESFPLTVTSAQKNPTAFYLCASTPGQGRGGYTFGSGTRLTVV.

The J gene is TRBJ2-2, the V gene TRBV5-1; 8 bases fit TRBD1. V shed 4 bases, J shed 5 bases, and the junction held 7 bases outside the gene matches. The germline V gene has CDR1 SGHRS and CDR2 YFSETQ. The CDR3 runs 15 residues. CDR3 DNA sequence: TGCGCCAGCAGCGCTTGGACAGGGCGGACCGGGGAGCTGTTTTTT. It yields the protein CASSAWTGRTGELFF.

The chain is built from TRBV29-1 and TRBJ2-3; tentatively, D is TRBD2 (6 bases). This CDR3 has 12 amino acids. The V end was cut by 4 bases, the J end by 6 bases, with 11 bases between. Germline V gene sequence: CDR1 SQVTM, CDR2 ANQGSEA. The CDR3 DNA reads TGCAGCGTTGGGTCGGGGAGGGATACGCAGTATTTT. It yields the protein CSVGSGRDTQYF.

As to this clone: Distinct nucleotide sequences in the sample also encode this CDR3. This chain connects TRBV27 to TRBJ2-5; 10 nucleotides align to TRBD2. The CDR3 is 13 residues long. Germline-derived CDR1 and CDR2 are MNHEY and SMNVEV (reference sequence). The ends lost 5 bases at V and 4 bases at J; junction bases unmatched: 1. DNA for the CDR3: TGTGCCAGCAGTCTAGCGGGAGCAGAGACCCAGTACTTC. Its protein product is CASSLAGAETQYF.

This clone was detected ten times or more. V is TRBV4-3 and J is TRBJ1-4; D not resolved. Germline lookup yields CDR1 LGHNA and CDR2 YSLEER. CDR3 length equals 15 residues. Trimming removed 1 base from V and 11 bases from J, with 17 bases in between. The CDR3: CASSQAAALTEKLFF. The DNA for the CDR3 is TGCGCCAGCAGCCAAGCGGCTGCCTTAACGGAGAAACTGTTTTTT.

This clone was detected only a few times. The CDR3 DNA reads TGTGCCAGCAGCCCACAGGGATATGGGGCCAACGTCCTGACTTTC. This sequence encodes CASSPQGYGANVLTF. This chain connects TRBV5-4 to TRBJ2-6; tentatively, D is TRBD1 (6 bases). V shed 4 bases and J shed 3 bases, with 11 bases lying between them. The CDR3 covers 15 residues. The germline CDR1 and CDR2 sequences are SGHNT and YYREEE (reference sequence).

This clone was observed a handful of times. The chain couples TRBV27 to TRBJ1-4; D is unresolved. Trimming shortened V by 5 bases and J by 4 bases, and 14 bases separated the two germline ends. Looked up from germline, CDR1 is MNHEY and CDR2 is SMNVEV (reference sequence). This CDR3 is 15 amino acids long. The CDR3 here is CASSRISPNNEKLFF. DNA of the CDR3: TGTGCCAGCAGTCGGATAAGCCCTAATAATGAAAAACTGTTTTTT.

This clone was seen ten or more times. The chain uses TRBV28 and TRBJ2-6; a weak D match, TRBD1 (6 bases). The CDR3 runs to 18 residues. The V gene lost 3 bases and the J gene lost 5 bases, with 20 bases spanning the gap. Germline CDR1 and CDR2: MDHEN and SYDVKM. The CDR3 spells CASSLSAGALGRANVLTF. Here the CDR3 DNA reads TGTGCCAGCAGTTTGTCGGCAGGGGCCCTCGGTCGGGCCAACGTCCTGACTTTC.

Concerning this clone itself: Additional DNA sequences in this sample encode the identical CDR3. The rearrangement links TRBV6-1 to TRBJ2-4; TRBD2 aligns across 10 bases. With V trimmed by 3 bases and J by 10 bases, 15 bases remained unmatched. Germline V gene sequence: CDR1 MNHNS, CDR2 SASEGT. CDR3 length equals 17 residues. CDR3 sequence (DNA): TGTGCCAGCAGTGAGGCCACACCAAAAGCGGGAGGGGGAATTCAGTACTTC. Translation: CASSEATPKAGGGIQYF.

Here the CDR3 DNA reads TGTGCCACCTTGGACAGCAACACAGATACGCAGTATTTT. Residues: CATLDSNTDTQYF. The J gene is TRBJ2-3, the V gene TRBV10-3, with D possibly being TRBD1 (6 bases). CDR1 and CDR2 from the germline V gene are ENHRY and SYGVKD. Trimming pared 10 bases from V and 2 bases from J, leaving 13 bases between. The CDR3 is made up of 13 amino acids.